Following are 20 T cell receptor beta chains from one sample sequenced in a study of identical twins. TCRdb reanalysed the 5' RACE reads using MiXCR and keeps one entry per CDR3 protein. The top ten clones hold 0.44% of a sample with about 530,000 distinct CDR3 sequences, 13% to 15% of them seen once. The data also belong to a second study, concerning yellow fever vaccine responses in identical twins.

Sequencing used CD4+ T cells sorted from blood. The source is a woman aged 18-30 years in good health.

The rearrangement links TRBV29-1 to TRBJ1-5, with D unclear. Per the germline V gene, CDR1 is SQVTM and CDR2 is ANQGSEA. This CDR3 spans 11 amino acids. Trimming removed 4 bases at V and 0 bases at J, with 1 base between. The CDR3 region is CSVVSNQPQHF. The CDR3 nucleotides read TGCAGCGTTGTTAGCAATCAGCCCCAGCATTTT.

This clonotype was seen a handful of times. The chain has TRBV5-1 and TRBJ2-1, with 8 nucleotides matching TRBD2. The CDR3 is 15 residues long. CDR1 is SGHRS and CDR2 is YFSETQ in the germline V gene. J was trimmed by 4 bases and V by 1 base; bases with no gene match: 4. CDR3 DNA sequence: TGCGCCAGCAGCTTGAGCAGCGGGAGATACAATGAGCAGTTCTTC. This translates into CASSLSSGRYNEQFF.

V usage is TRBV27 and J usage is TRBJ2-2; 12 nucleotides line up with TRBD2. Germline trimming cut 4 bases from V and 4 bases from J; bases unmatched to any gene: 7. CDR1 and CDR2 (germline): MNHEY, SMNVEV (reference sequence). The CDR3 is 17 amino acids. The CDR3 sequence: CASSSLLAGGPTGELFF. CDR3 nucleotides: TGTGCCAGCAGTTCCCTCCTAGCGGGGGGGCCCACCGGGGAGCTGTTTTTT.

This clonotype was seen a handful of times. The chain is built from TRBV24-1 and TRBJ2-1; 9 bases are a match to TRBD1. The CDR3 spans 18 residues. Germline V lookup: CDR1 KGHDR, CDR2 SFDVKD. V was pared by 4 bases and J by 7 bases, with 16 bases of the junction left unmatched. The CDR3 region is CATSDPPGQGVAGNEQFF. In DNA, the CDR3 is TGTGCCACCAGTGACCCCCCGGGACAGGGCGTCGCGGGGAATGAGCAGTTCTTC.

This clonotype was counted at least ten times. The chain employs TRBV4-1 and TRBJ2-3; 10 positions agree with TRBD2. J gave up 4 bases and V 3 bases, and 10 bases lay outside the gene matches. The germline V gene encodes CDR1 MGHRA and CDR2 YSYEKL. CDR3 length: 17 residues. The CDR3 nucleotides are TGCGCCAGCAGCCACCCTAAGCGGGAGGGAACCGCAGATACGCAGTATTTT. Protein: CASSHPKREGTADTQYF.

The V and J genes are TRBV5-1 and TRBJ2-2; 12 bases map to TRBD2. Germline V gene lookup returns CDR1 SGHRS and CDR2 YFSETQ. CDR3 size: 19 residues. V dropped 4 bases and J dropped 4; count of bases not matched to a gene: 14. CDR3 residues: CASSPNTGLAGLGTGELFF. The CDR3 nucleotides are TGCGCCAGCAGCCCTAATACGGGACTAGCGGGCCTCGGCACCGGGGAGCTGTTTTTT. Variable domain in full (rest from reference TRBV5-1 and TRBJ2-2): KAGVTQTPRYLIKTRGQQVTLSCSPISGHRSVSWYQQTPGQGLQFLFEYFSETQRNKGNFPGRFSGRQFSNSRSEMNVSTLELGDSALYLCASSPNTGLAGLGTGELFFGEGSRLTVL.

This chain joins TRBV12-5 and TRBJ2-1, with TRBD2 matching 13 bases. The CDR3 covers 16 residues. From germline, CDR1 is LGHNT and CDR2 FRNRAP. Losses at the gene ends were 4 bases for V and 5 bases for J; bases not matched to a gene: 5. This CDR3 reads CASGSRLAGGHNEQFF. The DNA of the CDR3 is TGTGCTAGTGGTTCCAGACTAGCGGGAGGACACAATGAGCAGTTCTTC.

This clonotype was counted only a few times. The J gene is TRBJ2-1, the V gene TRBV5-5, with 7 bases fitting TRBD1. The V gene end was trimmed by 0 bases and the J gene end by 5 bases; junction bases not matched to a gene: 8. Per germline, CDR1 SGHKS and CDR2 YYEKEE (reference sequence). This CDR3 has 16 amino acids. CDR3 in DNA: TGTGCCAGCAGCTTGGGTAAAACAGGGGCGAACAATGAGCAGTTCTTC. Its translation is CASSLGKTGANNEQFF.

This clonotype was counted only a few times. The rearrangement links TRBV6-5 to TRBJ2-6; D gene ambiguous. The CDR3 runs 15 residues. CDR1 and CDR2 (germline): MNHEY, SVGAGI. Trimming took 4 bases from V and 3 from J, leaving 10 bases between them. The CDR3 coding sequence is TGTGCCAGCAGTTCCCGGTCTCTTGGGGCCAACGTCCTGACTTTC. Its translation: CASSSRSLGANVLTF.

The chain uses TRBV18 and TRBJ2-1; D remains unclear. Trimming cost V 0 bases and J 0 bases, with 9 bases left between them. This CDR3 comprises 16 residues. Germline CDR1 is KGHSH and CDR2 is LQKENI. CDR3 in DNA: TGTGCCAGCTCACCACCGGACGCCCTCTCCTACAATGAGCAGTTCTTC. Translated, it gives CASSPPDALSYNEQFF.

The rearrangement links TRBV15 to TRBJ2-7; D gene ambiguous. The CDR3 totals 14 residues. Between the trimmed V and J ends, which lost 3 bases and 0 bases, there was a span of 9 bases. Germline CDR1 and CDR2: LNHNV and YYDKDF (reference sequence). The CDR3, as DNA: TGTGCCACCAGCAGCTCCGGGTCCTCCTACGAGCAGTACGTC. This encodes CATSSSGSSYEQYV.

The CDR3 here is CASSRTGGRRYEQYF. The CDR3 coding sequence is TGTGCCAGCAGCCGGACAGGGGGTAGACGCTACGAGCAGTACTTC. The V gene is TRBV12-3 or TRBV12-4, the J gene TRBJ2-7; 10 nucleotides agree with TRBD1. The CDR3 length is 15 residues. V lost 6 bases and J lost 3; bases outside the gene matches: 8.

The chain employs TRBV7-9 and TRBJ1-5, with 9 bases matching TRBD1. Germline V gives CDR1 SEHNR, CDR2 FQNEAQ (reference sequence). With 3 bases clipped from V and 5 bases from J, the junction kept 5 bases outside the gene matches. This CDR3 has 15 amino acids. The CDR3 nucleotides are TGTGCCAGCAGCTTGAGCGGACAGGGGCATCAGCCCCAGCATTTT. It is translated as CASSLSGQGHQPQHF.

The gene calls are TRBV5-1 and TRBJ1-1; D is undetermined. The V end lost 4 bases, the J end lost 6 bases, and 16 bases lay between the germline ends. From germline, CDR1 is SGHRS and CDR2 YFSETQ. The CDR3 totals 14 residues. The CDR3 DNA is TGCGCCAGCAGCATAGGAGAGTTTTCGGCTGAAGCTTTCTTT. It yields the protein CASSIGEFSAEAFF.

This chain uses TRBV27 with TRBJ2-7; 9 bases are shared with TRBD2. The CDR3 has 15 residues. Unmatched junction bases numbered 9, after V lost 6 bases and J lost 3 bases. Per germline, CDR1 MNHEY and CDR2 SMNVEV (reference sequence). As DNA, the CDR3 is TGTGCCAGCAGGCCGGGACTAGCTGATTTCTACGAGCAGTACTTC. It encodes CASRPGLADFYEQYF.

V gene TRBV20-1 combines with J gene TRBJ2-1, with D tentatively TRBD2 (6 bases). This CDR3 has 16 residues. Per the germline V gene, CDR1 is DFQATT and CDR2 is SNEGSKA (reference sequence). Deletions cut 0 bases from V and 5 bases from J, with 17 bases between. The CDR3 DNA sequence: TGCAGTGCTAGAGATCTCGTCAGGCCGGGGGACAATGAGCAGTTCTTC. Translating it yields CSARDLVRPGDNEQFF.

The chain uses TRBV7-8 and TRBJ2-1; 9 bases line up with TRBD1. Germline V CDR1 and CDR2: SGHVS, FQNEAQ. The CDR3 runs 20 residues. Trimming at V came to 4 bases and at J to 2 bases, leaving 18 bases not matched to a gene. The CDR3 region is CASSSPLPVPGQGAYNEQFF. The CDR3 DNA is TGTGCCAGCAGCTCTCCCTTGCCGGTACCGGGACAGGGAGCCTACAATGAGCAGTTCTTC.

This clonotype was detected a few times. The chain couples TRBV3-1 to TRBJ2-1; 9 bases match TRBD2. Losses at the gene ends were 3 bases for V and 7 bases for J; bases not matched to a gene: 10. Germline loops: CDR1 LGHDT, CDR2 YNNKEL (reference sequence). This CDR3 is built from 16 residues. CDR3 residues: CASSHLGGGGENEQFF. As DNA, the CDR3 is TGTGCCAGCAGCCACCTAGGAGGCGGGGGGGAGAATGAGCAGTTCTTC.

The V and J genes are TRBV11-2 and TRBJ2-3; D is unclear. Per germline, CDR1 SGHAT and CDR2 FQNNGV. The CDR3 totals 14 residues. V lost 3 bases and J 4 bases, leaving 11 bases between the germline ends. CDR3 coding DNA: TGTGCCAGCAGCTTTAATTTCGGGTCAGATACGCAGTATTTT. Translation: CASSFNFGSDTQYF.

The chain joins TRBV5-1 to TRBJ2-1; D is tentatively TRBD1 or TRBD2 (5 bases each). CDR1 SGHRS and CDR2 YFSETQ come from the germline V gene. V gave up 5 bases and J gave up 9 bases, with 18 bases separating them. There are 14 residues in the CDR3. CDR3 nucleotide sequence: TGCGCCAGCAGTTCTGACTACAGGTTAGGTGAGCAGTTCTTC. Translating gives CASSSDYRLGEQFF.